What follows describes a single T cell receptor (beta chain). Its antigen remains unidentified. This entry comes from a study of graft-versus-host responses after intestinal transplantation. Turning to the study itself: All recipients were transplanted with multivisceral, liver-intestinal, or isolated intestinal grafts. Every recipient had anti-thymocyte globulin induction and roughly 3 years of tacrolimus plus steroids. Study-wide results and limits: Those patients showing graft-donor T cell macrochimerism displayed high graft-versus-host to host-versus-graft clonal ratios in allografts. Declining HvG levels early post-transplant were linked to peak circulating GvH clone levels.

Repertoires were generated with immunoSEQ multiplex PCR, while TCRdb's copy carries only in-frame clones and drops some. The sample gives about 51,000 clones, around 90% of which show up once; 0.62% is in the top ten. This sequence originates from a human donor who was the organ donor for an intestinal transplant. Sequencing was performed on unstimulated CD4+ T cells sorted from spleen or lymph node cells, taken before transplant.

The CDR3 DNA is TGTGCCAGCAGTGGCCGAGTTTTACTAGAAGCTTTCTTT. This translates into CASSGRVLLEAFF. The chain joins TRBV6-1 to TRBJ1-1; D gene unclear. Germline V gene data show CDR1 as MNHNS and CDR2 as SASEGT. The CDR3 is 13 residues long. Trimming left V 4 bases short and J 8 bases short, with 14 bases between.